This T cell receptor (beta chain) was found in a study of PD-1 blockade in classical Hodgkin lymphoma. The time point denotes: newly diagnosed, previously untreated cHL patient sample. Acting as the comparison were PBMCs from newly diagnosed, untreated classical Hodgkin lymphoma. Study-wide points: Differences between repertoires have undefined causes, possibly disease activity or prior therapy. Reports described newly diagnosed patients as having lower baseline TCR diversity than healthy donors.

Germline V gives CDR1 SQVTM, CDR2 ANQGSEA. Trimming stripped 0 bases from V and 5 bases from J, with 13 bases between. The CDR3 spans 14 residues. Only one count was recorded for this clone. Its target is unknown. The assay was immunoSEQ multiplex PCR, and TCRdb's table has in-frame clones only and misses some. The table shows 25,000 to 35,000 clones, with around 94% occurring only once. The chain uses TRBV29-1 and TRBJ2-5, with TRBD2 as a possible D gene (5 bases). The sample taken for sequencing was peripheral blood mononuclear cells (PBMCs). This TCR derives from a human donor with classical Hodgkin lymphoma. Here the CDR3 reads CSVEERERRETQYF. CDR3 coding DNA: TGCAGCGTTGAAGAAAGGGAGAGGCGGGAGACCCAGTACTTC.